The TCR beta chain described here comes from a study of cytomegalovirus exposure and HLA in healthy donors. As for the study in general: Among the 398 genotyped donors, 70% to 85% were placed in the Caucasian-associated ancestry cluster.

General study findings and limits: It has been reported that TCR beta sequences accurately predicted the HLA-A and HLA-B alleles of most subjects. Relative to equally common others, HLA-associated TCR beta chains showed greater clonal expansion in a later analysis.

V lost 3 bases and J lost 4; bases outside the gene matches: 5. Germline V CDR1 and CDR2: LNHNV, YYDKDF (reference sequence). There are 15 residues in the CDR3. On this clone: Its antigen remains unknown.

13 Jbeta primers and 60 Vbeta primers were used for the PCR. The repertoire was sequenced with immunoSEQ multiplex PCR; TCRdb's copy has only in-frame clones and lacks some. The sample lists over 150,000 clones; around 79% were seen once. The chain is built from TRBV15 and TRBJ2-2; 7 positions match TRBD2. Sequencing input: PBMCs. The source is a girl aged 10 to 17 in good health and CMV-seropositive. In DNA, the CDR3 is TGTGCCACCAGCAGGGAGGGAGGGCTCACCGGGGAGCTGTTTTTT. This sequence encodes CATSREGGLTGELFF.